This T cell receptor beta chain was identified during a study of CD8 T cells in Susac syndrome. Overall study context: When blood was drawn, the patients with Susac syndrome were therapy-naive, on corticosteroids, or on intravenous immunoglobulin alone. Broader study findings: Susac syndrome CD8+ repertoires were clonally expanded, most strongly in CD8+ TEMRA cells. As acknowledged by the study, its TCR sequencing and HLA analysis included a relatively small number of individuals.

In the case of this clonotype: Its antigen is not known.

Deletions cut 4 bases from V and 2 bases from J, with 5 bases between. The CDR3 is 11 residues long. Germline V gene sequence: CDR1 SQVTM, CDR2 ANQGSEA. The RNA, 0.5 to 1 ug, was put through reverse transcription using random hexamers. The CDR3 of TCR beta was amplified by immunoSEQ multiplex PCR across 54 Vbeta and 13 Jbeta. MiXCR, applied by TCRdb to the immunoSEQ multiplex PCR reads, yields one record per CDR3 protein. The sample carries about 140,000 distinct CDR3 sequences, approximately 95% recorded once. The gene calls are TRBV29-1 and TRBJ1-1; D gene unclear. This clonotype originated in a human donor with Susac syndrome. The sample comprised CD8+ T cells from PBMCs. The CDR3 coding sequence is TGCAGCGTTGGGCACAACACTGAAGCTTTCTTT. The encoded protein is CSVGHNTEAFF. Full variable domain (rest looked up from reference TRBV29-1 and TRBJ1-1): SAVISQKPSRDICQRGTSLTIQCQVDSQVTMMFWYRQQPGQSLTLIATANQGSEATYESGFVIDKFPISRPNLTFSTLTVSNMSPEDSSIYLCSVGHNTEAFFGQGTRLTVV.